This TCR beta chain was captured in a study of CD8 T cells in ankylosing spondylitis. TCRdb ran MiXCR on the 5' RACE reads and lists one entry per CDR3 protein. Of about 160,000 distinct CDR3 sequences listed, approximately 20% are singletons. Germline V lookup: CDR1 SGHRS, CDR2 YFSETQ. CDR3 length equals 18 residues. J was trimmed by 0 bases and V by 0 bases; bases with no gene match: 4. This clonotype was observed at least ten times. Its antigen remains unknown. Findings and limits, study-wide: Disease-linked clones bore a CD8+ phenotype, appearing relatively rarely in peripheral blood. Reportedly, significant enrichment of disease-linked clones occurred in matched ankylosing spondylitis synovial fluid.

This chain uses TRBV5-1 with TRBJ2-1, with 12 bases aligning to TRBD2. This sequence was found in a male donor with ankylosing spondylitis or in good health (not recorded which). The sequenced sample consisted of blood, either unsorted or a sorted T cell fraction (not recorded which). In nucleotides, the CDR3 is TGCGCCAGCAGCTTGGGCCTAGCGGGAGGGATCTCCTACAATGAGCAGTTCTTC. Its translation is CASSLGLAGGISYNEQFF.